This is a list of T cell receptor beta chains from one sample in a study of tumor and adjacent non-tumor tissue in lung cancer. TCRdb used MiXCR to reprocess the multiplex PCR reads, holding one entry per CDR3 protein. The repertoire consists of 40,000 to 45,000 distinct CDR3 sequences, with over 55% occurring once and the leading ten covering about 41%. Material for sequencing was distant non-tumor lung tissue. The receptors here all came from a man in his fifties with non-small cell lung cancer. CDR3s include the opening cysteine and the closing phenylalanine or tryptophan.

V gene	CDR3 protein
TRBV30	CAWSWGSEQFF
TRBV6-6	CASDKGSSYEQYF
TRBV29-1	CSVVVQLGTYEQYF
TRBV13	CASSPPWGRDTGELFF
TRBV4-2	CAGSQGGPLGQYF
TRBV5-4	CASSRPPGQQHGGANVLTF
TRBV12-3/TRBV12-4	CASSLWTGAANTGELFF
TRBV6-2/TRBV6-3	CASMPGTWTTDTQYF
TRBV6-2/TRBV6-3	CASSLLGGRASETQYF
TRBV11-1	CASGKEERSPLHF
TRBV11-1	CARSLAGSGAFF
TRBV24-1	CATKGQGSHNEQFF
TRBV4-1	CAGSQDSGDSPPHF
TRBV29-1	CSIDGQGTDTQYF
TRBV6-1	CANIEKRGFLYGYTF
TRBV6-1	CASSEVREGGQGNSSLHF
TRBV11-2	CVSSSMTGKSSGSTIYF
TRBV20-1	CNASTESYNSPLHF
TRBV29-1	CSVIMGGTNTEAFF
TRBV28	CASSRLHGQLGQFF
TRBV6-2/TRBV6-3	CASTLARGLNEQFF
TRBV12-3/TRBV12-4	CASATRAGDYNEQFF
TRBV11-2	CVSSSWWFSGNTIYF
TRBV6-5	CTSSPVRGQGLQHF
TRBV11-2	CTSSTPGNVVGTQYF
TRBV5-6	CVRSLTRNTGELFF
TRBV7-9	CASGLGIIFGYGYTF
TRBV11-1	CASSHDRERGYGYTF
TRBV7-9	CASSLGGLSTGELFF
TRBV30	CAWSSSGANVLTF
TRBV7-9	CASSPGQGIGDNQPQHF
TRBV12-3/TRBV12-4	CACREQGEDGYTF
TRBV12-3/TRBV12-4	CASSGLADRDEQFF
TRBV11-1	CASSPGTRDEVFF
TRBV6-5	CASVRRDGYEQYF
TRBV12-3/TRBV12-4	CAKSLSDCNQPQHF
TRBV6-1	CASSERQETHYF
TRBV5-1	CTSSLGGRGGYEQYF
TRBV6-5	CASSSRTSGGSSYEQYF
TRBV6-6	CVSSLGTWSSSGANVLTF
TRBV10-3	CAIRQDTNYGYTF
TRBV5-1	CASREGSSYEQYF
TRBV11-3	CASSLDGTIKNELFF
TRBV2	CASSAGTSSTDTQYF
TRBV24-1	CATQGGETQYF
TRBV7-8	CASSLFQSTDTQYF
TRBV11-1	CAGSTLTSPNNEQFF
TRBV4-1	CTSSQDWAGRTYGYTF
TRBV6-5	CASSLGQGDLTDTQYF
TRBV12-3/TRBV12-4	CASSLPDTQETQYF
TRBV10-2	CTSSESTLSNQPQHF
TRBV29-1	CSVGTGGLDTQYF
TRBV29-1	CSAERTERGCTF